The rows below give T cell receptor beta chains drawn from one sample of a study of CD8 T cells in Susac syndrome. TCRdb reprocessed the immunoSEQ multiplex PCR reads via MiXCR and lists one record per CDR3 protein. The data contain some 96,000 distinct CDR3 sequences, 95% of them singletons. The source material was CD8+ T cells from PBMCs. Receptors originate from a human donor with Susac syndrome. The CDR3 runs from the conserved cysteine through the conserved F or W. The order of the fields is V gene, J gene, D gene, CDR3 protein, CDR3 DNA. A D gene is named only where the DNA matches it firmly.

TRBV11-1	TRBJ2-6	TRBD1	CASSYRDADRGNGGANVLTF	TGTGCCAGCAGCTACCGGGATGCGGACAGGGGAAATGGTGGGGCCAACGTCCTGACTTTC
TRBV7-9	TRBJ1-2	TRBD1	CASSRQGVDGYTF	TGTGCCAGCAGCCGTCAGGGGGTTGATGGCTACACCTTC
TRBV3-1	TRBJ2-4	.	CASSQANIQYF	TGTGCCAGCAGCCAAGCGAACATTCAGTACTTC
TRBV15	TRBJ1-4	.	CATTAAGEKLFF	TGTGCCACCACAGCGGCCGGGGAAAAACTGTTTTTT
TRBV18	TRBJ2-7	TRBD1	CASSLIGTGMGTEQYF	TGTGCCAGCTCACTAATCGGGACAGGGATGGGGACGGAGCAGTACTTC
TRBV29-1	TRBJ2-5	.	CSAPGVAETQYF	TGCAGCGCCCCGGGGGTTGCAGAGACCCAGTACTTC
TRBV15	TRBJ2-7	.	CATSREGAGREQYF	TGTGCCACCAGCAGAGAGGGGGCCGGACGGGAGCAGTACTTC
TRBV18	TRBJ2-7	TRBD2	CASSPSGEHSEQYF	TGTGCCAGCTCACCCAGCGGGGAGCATAGCGAGCAGTACTTC
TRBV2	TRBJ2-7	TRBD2	CASSEDLAGRGYEQYF	TGTGCCAGCAGTGAAGATCTAGCGGGGCGGGGATACGAGCAGTACTTC
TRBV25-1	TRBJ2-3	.	CASSGASTDTQYF	TGTGCCAGCAGTGGGGCCTCCACAGATACGCAGTATTTT
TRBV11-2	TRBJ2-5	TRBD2	CASSFPVSGGRETQYF	TGTGCCAGCAGCTTCCCCGTTAGCGGGGGGCGCGAGACCCAGTACTTC